This TCR beta chain was sequenced during a study of monozygotic twins with inflammatory bowel disease. Both TCRalpha and TCRbeta cDNA were subjected to two nested PCRs lasting approximately 16 and 10 cycles. TCRdb processed the 5' RACE reads again and assigns one entry to each CDR3 protein, with no DNA. Its listing shows 350,000 to 550,000 distinct CDR3 sequences. The germline V gene encodes CDR1 LGHNA and CDR2 YSLEER. The CDR3 extends over 17 amino acids. Details on this clonotype: Its cognate antigen is unknown.

Overall study results and limits: Evidence did not back any single strong signal or clonotype linked to IBD.

The sequence was obtained from a human donor with ulcerative colitis or Crohn's disease, or a healthy co-twin of an affected twin (not recorded which). This rearrangement joins TRBV4-3 to TRBJ2-2; TCRdb proposes TRBD2, but this gene call is untestable without DNA. What was sequenced was blood. This chain's CDR3 is CASSQDGAGENTGELFF.